These T cell receptor beta chains were read from a single sample in a study of cytomegalovirus exposure and HLA in healthy donors. Assay: immunoSEQ multiplex PCR; the TCRdb copy retains only in-frame clones and omits some. The table has around 210,000 clones, around 82% seen once. The sequencing input was PBMCs. Receptors were obtained from a woman in her twenties or thirties in good health and CMV-seronegative. CDR3s leave out the opening cysteine and the closing phenylalanine or tryptophan.

v_call: TRBV2
cdr3_aa: ASSEEWTGGDEQF

v_call: TRBV4-1
cdr3_aa: ASSQLKPYGVGELF

v_call: TRBV27
cdr3_aa: ASSLYYGRNQPQH

v_call: TRBV18
cdr3_aa: ASSPSASAGNEQF

v_call: TRBV20-1
cdr3_aa: SAPSYGYT

v_call: TRBV28
cdr3_aa: ASSLVGTDAYEQY

v_call: TRBV5-1
cdr3_aa: ASSLPGDSREGSGANVLT

v_call: TRBV6-1
cdr3_aa: ASSELGTGGYGNTIY

v_call: TRBV6-5
cdr3_aa: ASSPRTGREQY

v_call: TRBV5-1
cdr3_aa: ASSLDQAGAQY

v_call: TRBV18
cdr3_aa: ASSPPVTGRSYEQY

v_call: TRBV6-1
cdr3_aa: ASSEAGAGTPSQPQH

v_call: TRBV5-6
cdr3_aa: ASSGGTEGTNEKLF

v_call: TRBV7-4
cdr3_aa: ASSFTGGRLQPQH

v_call: TRBV6-5
cdr3_aa: ASRSRDRIVNEQF

v_call: TRBV30
cdr3_aa: AWGTGSYNEQF

v_call: TRBV5-4
cdr3_aa: ASSLGDRGTQY

v_call: TRBV7-9
cdr3_aa: ASSPSAAGPLGQY

v_call: TRBV30
cdr3_aa: AWSVLAADQPQH

v_call: TRBV19
cdr3_aa: ASSFSRGRGVQPQH

v_call: TRBV27
cdr3_aa: ASSLGLAGAGYTQY

v_call: TRBV5-1
cdr3_aa: ASSSPGTSTDNEQF

v_call: TRBV19
cdr3_aa: ASSMRETQY

v_call: TRBV19
cdr3_aa: ASSARVVHSNQPQH

v_call: TRBV15
cdr3_aa: ATSRDPTGTDTQY